One sample yielded the 24 T cell receptor beta chains listed below, sequenced in a study of OX40 agonist ivuxolimab in advanced cancers. Library preparation was by the immunoSEQ multiplex PCR assay. TCRdb carries this immuneACCESS record with in-frame sequences only. Its versions omit some clonotypes, under half of them owing to an unresolved V gene in the studies checked, with the rest unexplained. This sample holds fewer than 85,000 clones; roughly 80% were observed only once. The ten largest clonotypes hold roughly 1.6% of the sample. The sequences come from CD4+ or CD8+ T cells sorted from blood, collected in a trial of the OX40 agonist ivuxolimab. These receptors all stem from an adult with an advanced solid tumor such as melanoma, head and neck, liver or kidney cancer.

This rearrangement joins TRBV19 to TRBJ2-1, with 14 bases aligning to TRBD2. With V trimmed by 5 bases and J by 5 bases, 5 bases remained unmatched. This CDR3 region has 16 residues. Per germline, CDR1 LNHDA and CDR2 SQIVND (reference sequence). The CDR3 region has the DNA TGTGCCAGTAGTTTGGGACTAGCGGGAGTGAACAATGAGCAGTTCTTC. It specifies CASSLGLAGVNNEQFF. The whole variable domain, filled in from reference TRBV19 and TRBJ2-1, reads DGGITQSPKYLFRKEGQNVTLSCEQNLNHDAMYWYRQDPGQGLRLIYYSQIVNDFQKGDIAEGYSVSREKKESFPLTVTSAQKNPTAFYLCASSLGLAGVNNEQFFGPGTRLTVL.

This clone was detected a few times. The J gene is TRBJ1-2, the V gene TRBV28; weak D call: TRBD1 (6 bases). Per germline, CDR1 MDHEN and CDR2 SYDVKM. V was pared by 6 bases and J by 5 bases, with 16 bases between. The length of the CDR3 is 14 residues. The DNA for the CDR3 is TGTGCCAGCAGCCTTACGGGGGCAAGATATGGCTACACCTTC. This translates into CASSLTGARYGYTF.

The rearrangement joins TRBV10-2 to TRBJ2-5; TRBD2 matches at 8 bases. The CDR3 contains 14 residues. V shed 9 bases and J 0 bases; nucleotides not matched to a gene: 6. The germline V gene has CDR1 WSHSY and CDR2 SAAADI. CDR3 loop: CASRSGGNQETQYF. As DNA, the CDR3 is TGCGCCAGTAGGAGCGGGGGTAACCAAGAGACCCAGTACTTC.

V usage is TRBV2 and J usage is TRBJ1-5; tentative D call: TRBD1 (5 bases). The CDR3 totals 13 residues. V lost 8 bases, J lost 3 bases, and 11 bases lay in between. The germline gives CDR1 SNHLY, CDR2 FYNNEI. CDR3 DNA sequence: TGTGCCAGCCGGGGAGGGGTCAATCAGCCCCAGCATTTT. Protein: CASRGGVNQPQHF.

A single count supports this clone. V is TRBV6-1 and J is TRBJ2-3; 11 bases match TRBD1. The germline gives CDR1 MNHNS, CDR2 SASEGT. With 6 bases clipped from V and 5 bases from J, the junction kept 4 bases outside the gene matches. The CDR3 has 14 amino acids. In DNA, the CDR3 is TGTGCCAGCAGCCGGACAGGGGGCCAAGATACGCAGTATTTT. Protein product: CASSRTGGQDTQYF.

The chain joins TRBV2 to TRBJ1-4; D not resolved. Germline V CDR1 and CDR2: SNHLY, FYNNEI. This CDR3 has 14 residues. Trimming stripped 3 bases from V and 3 bases from J, with 8 bases between. The CDR3, as DNA: TGTGCCAGCAGTGAGAGGCAGTCTAATGAAAAACTGTTTTTT. The encoded protein is CASSERQSNEKLFF. The full variable domain, its missing parts supplied by reference TRBV2 and TRBJ1-4, is EPEVTQTPSHQVTQMGQEVILRCVPISNHLYFYWYRQILGQKVEFLVSFYNNEISEKSEIFDDQFSVERPDGSNFTLKIRSTKLEDSAMYFCASSERQSNEKLFFGSGTQLSVL.

The V call is TRBV28, the J call TRBJ1-3; D uncertain. The germline V and J ends were trimmed by 3 bases and 0 bases, with 9 bases remaining between them. The length of the CDR3 is 15 residues. The germline gives CDR1 MDHEN, CDR2 SYDVKM. CDR3 DNA: TGTGCCAGCAGTTTGGGAACAGCCTCTGGAAACACCATATATTTT. It yields the protein CASSLGTASGNTIYF.

J is TRBJ1-2 and V is TRBV7-3; D not resolved. Trimming cost V 3 bases and J 0 bases, with 8 bases left between them. Germline CDR1 SGHTA, CDR2 FQGTGA. The CDR3 totals 14 residues. The CDR3 reads CASSFDGTNYGYTF. CDR3 bases: TGTGCCAGCAGCTTTGACGGGACTAACTATGGCTACACCTTC.

V and J are TRBV5-6 and TRBJ1-2; possibly TRBD1 for D (5 bases). The CDR3 extends over 14 amino acids. The germline CDR1 and CDR2 sequences are SGHDT and YYEEEE. V lost 4 bases and J lost 4, with 14 bases in between. CDR3 in amino acids: CASSILGTGYGYTF. The CDR3 DNA reads as TGTGCCAGCAGCATCCTAGGGACCGGCTATGGCTACACCTTC. Full variable domain (rest looked up from reference TRBV5-6 and TRBJ1-2): DAGVTQSPTHLIKTRGQQVTLRCSPKSGHDTVSWYQQALGQGPQFIFQYYEEEERQRGNFPDRFSGHQFPNYSSELNVNALLLGDSALYLCASSILGTGYGYTFGSGTRLTVV.

CDR3: CSVDGVSYNEQFF. For the CDR3, the DNA is TGCAGCGTTGATGGCGTCTCCTACAATGAGCAGTTCTTC. V is TRBV29-1 and J is TRBJ2-1; D remains ambiguous. The length of the CDR3 is 13 residues. The V end was cut by 3 bases, the J end by 0 bases, with 6 bases between. Germline CDR1 SQVTM, CDR2 ANQGSEA.

The chain combines TRBV19 with TRBJ1-5; TRBD1 is a possible D gene (6 bases). CDR3 length: 12 amino acids. Per the germline V gene, CDR1 is LNHDA and CDR2 is SQIVND (reference sequence). V was trimmed by 3 bases and J by 9 bases, leaving 9 bases between them. Here the CDR3 DNA reads TGTGCCAGTAGTATTAGGGGGGGGCCCCAGCATTTT. Residues: CASSIRGGPQHF.

CDR3: CASSVVAGETEAFF. The CDR3 bases are TGTGCCAGCAGCGTAGTTGCGGGGGAGACTGAAGCTTTCTTT. The V call is TRBV9, the J call TRBJ1-1, with D maybe TRBD1 (5 bases). Germline-derived CDR1 and CDR2 are SGDLS and YYNGEE. The CDR3 is 14 amino acids. Trimming shortened V by 0 bases and J by 5 bases, and 11 bases separated the two germline ends.

DNA for the CDR3: TGTGCCAGTAGTCCCGGAGGGGAGACCCGAAGCTCCTACGAGCAGTACTTC. Translated, it gives CASSPGGETRSSYEQYF. The chain recombines TRBV19 with TRBJ2-7; TRBD2 is a possible D gene (6 bases). The germline V and J ends were trimmed by 5 bases and 0 bases, with 20 bases remaining between them. Germline values: CDR1 LNHDA, CDR2 SQIVND (reference sequence). The length of the CDR3 is 17 residues.

This chain joins TRBV10-3 and TRBJ2-1; either TRBD1 or TRBD2 may supply D (5 bases each). Trimming left V 6 bases short and J 9 bases short, with 15 bases between. CDR3 size: 13 residues. Germline V gene lookup returns CDR1 ENHRY and CDR2 SYGVKD. CDR3 nucleotides: TGTGCCATCAGCGGACCGACGGGGCTTGAGCAGTTCTTC. It translates to CAISGPTGLEQFF.

CDR3: CASSLTGNYGYTF. CDR3 sequence (DNA): TGTGCCAGCAGTTTAACAGGGAACTATGGCTACACCTTC. The chain has TRBV6-6 and TRBJ1-2; perhaps TRBD1 as D (6 bases). Germline V gene lookup returns CDR1 MNHNY and CDR2 SVGAGI (reference sequence). Trimming pared 4 bases from V and 2 bases from J, leaving 8 bases between. CDR3 length: 13 residues.

This chain connects TRBV9 to TRBJ1-2; D possibly corresponds to TRBD1 (5 bases). The ends were cut back, 0 bases at V and 0 bases at J, with 12 bases in the middle. The CDR3 length is 16 residues. Per germline, CDR1 SGDLS and CDR2 YYNGEE. CDR3 sequence: CASSVGATGANYGYTF. The CDR3 DNA reads TGTGCCAGCAGCGTAGGAGCCACAGGAGCTAACTATGGCTACACCTTC. The full variable domain, with the rest looked up from reference TRBV9 and TRBJ1-2, is DSGVTQTPKHLITATGQRVTLRCSPRSGDLSVYWYQQSLDQGLQFLIQYYNGEERAKGNILERFSAQQFPDLHSELNLSSLELGDSALYFCASSVGATGANYGYTFGSGTRLTVV.

The CDR3 is CASSQVGAGANVLTF. The CDR3 region has the DNA TGTGCCAGCAGCCAAGTTGGGGCTGGGGCCAACGTCCTGACTTTC. This chain joins TRBV14 and TRBJ2-6; no clear D gene. The CDR3 runs 15 residues. Germline-derived CDR1 and CDR2 are SGHDN and FVKESK. V was cut by 1 base and J by 2 bases, with 6 bases left in between.

The chain joins TRBV2 to TRBJ2-4, with D hard to call. The CDR3 spans 16 residues. CDR1 SNHLY and CDR2 FYNNEI come from the germline V gene. Between the trimmed V and J ends, which lost 7 bases and 0 bases, there was a span of 16 bases. The CDR3 DNA sequence: TGTGCCAGCAACTACAATCGGAGACTAGCCAAAAACATTCAGTACTTC. Translation: CASNYNRRLAKNIQYF.

This chain connects TRBV7-9 to TRBJ1-1; 7 bases match TRBD1. CDR1 and CDR2 from the germline V gene are SEHNR and FQNEAQ (reference sequence). The V and J ends lost 3 bases and 5 bases, in that order; junction bases with no gene match: 6. CDR3 size: 14 residues. The CDR3 loop reads CASSFSGGTTEAFF. Written as DNA, the CDR3 is TGTGCCAGCAGCTTTTCAGGGGGGACGACTGAAGCTTTCTTT.

This chain joins TRBV11-3 and TRBJ2-5, with no clear D. The CDR3 covers 11 residues. V was shortened by 3 bases and J by 4 bases, with 3 bases between the two germline ends. Germline CDR1 and CDR2: SGHNT and YENEEA. The CDR3 sequence is CASSFLETQYF. In DNA form, the CDR3 reads TGTGCCAGCAGCTTTCTAGAGACCCAGTACTTC.

This clone was observed a single time. The genes are TRBV2 and TRBJ1-3, with a tentative D call TRBD1 (6 bases). V was shortened by 6 bases and J by 0 bases, with 9 bases between the two germline ends. The CDR3 has 14 amino acids. The germline gives CDR1 SNHLY, CDR2 FYNNEI. The CDR3 bases are TGTGCCAGCAGAGCGGGGGCCTCTGGAAACACCATATATTTT. This sequence encodes CASRAGASGNTIYF. Full variable domain (rest looked up from reference TRBV2 and TRBJ1-3): EPEVTQTPSHQVTQMGQEVILRCVPISNHLYFYWYRQILGQKVEFLVSFYNNEISEKSEIFDDQFSVERPDGSNFTLKIRSTKLEDSAMYFCASRAGASGNTIYFGEGSWLTVV.

The chain couples TRBV11-3 to TRBJ2-3; 16 bases are a match to TRBD2. The CDR3 length is 18 residues. Trimming removed 5 bases from V and 6 bases from J; junction bases left unmatched: 11. The germline V gene encodes CDR1 SGHNT and CDR2 YENEEA. CDR3 loop: CASSPGTSGRAGYDTQYF. CDR3 nucleotide sequence: TGTGCCAGCAGCCCAGGGACTAGCGGGAGGGCGGGGTACGATACGCAGTATTTT.

This clone is categorized as medium-sized (0.01 to 0.1%). The chain uses TRBV25-1 and TRBJ2-2; 7 bases fit TRBD2. Germline V gives CDR1 MGHDK, CDR2 SYGVNS. With V trimmed by 4 bases and J by 6 bases, 8 bases remained unmatched. The CDR3 spans 15 residues. CDR3 protein: CASSAFPGGPGELFF. The CDR3 nucleotides are TGTGCCAGCAGTGCTTTCCCGGGGGGTCCCGGGGAGCTGTTTTTT.

The J gene is TRBJ1-2, the V gene TRBV7-3; D uncertain. This CDR3 has 13 residues. Per the germline V gene, CDR1 is SGHTA and CDR2 is FQGTGA. Trimming took off 5 bases at V and 5 bases at J, with 12 bases between the two ends. The DNA for the CDR3 is TGTGCCAGCAGCGACTCGGAACTGTATGGCTACACCTTC. Its translation: CASSDSELYGYTF.